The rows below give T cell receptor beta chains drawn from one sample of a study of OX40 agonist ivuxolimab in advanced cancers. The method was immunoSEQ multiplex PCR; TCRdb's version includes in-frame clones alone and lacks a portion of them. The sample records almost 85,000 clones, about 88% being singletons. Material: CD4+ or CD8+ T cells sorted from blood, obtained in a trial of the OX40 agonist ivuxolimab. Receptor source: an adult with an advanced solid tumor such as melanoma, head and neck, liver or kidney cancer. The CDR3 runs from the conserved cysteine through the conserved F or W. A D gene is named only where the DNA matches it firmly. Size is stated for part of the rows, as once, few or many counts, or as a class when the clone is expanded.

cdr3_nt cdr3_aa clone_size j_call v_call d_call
TGTGCCAGCAGTCCCGGACTAGTCTACACAGATACGCAGTATTTT CASSPGLVYTDTQYF NA TRBJ2-3 TRBV6-6 TRBD2
TGTGCCAGCAGTCCTCGGACAGGGGGTCTTCGGAACATTCAGTACTTC CASSPRTGGLRNIQYF NA TRBJ2-4 TRBV27 TRBD1
TGTGCCAGCAGCTCCGACAGGGTGGAGACCCAGTACTTC CASSSDRVETQYF NA TRBJ2-5 TRBV5-8 TRBD1
TGTGCCAGTGCTAACTTAGCGGGGGAAGAGACCCAGTACTTC CASANLAGEETQYF NA TRBJ2-5 TRBV19 TRBD2
TGCGCCAGCAGTGGACAGGGGGCAGGCACTGAAGCTTTCTTT CASSGQGAGTEAFF NA TRBJ1-1 TRBV10-1 TRBD1
TGCGCCAGCAGCTTGTCCCGGGACCGAGACCAAGAGACCCAGTACTTC CASSLSRDRDQETQYF NA TRBJ2-5 TRBV5-1 NA
TGTGCCAGCACCCTCCCGACGGGGAAGATCACTGAAGCTTTCTTT CASTLPTGKITEAFF NA TRBJ1-1 TRBV28 NA
TGTGCCAGTCAGGGCGTTCCTACTGCGGGTGAGCAGTTCTTC CASQGVPTAGEQFF once TRBJ2-1 TRBV19 NA
TGTGCCAGCAGTGAGTCCTTTGGGAGGCCCCAGCATTTT CASSESFGRPQHF NA TRBJ1-5 TRBV6-5 NA
TGTGCCAGCAGACAGATCCGTGGGACGCCCCAGCATTTT CASRQIRGTPQHF NA TRBJ1-5 TRBV6-5 NA